These T cell receptor beta chains were read from a single sample in a study of T cells in Graves' hyperthyroidism and ophthalmopathy. TCRdb used MiXCR to reprocess the multiplex PCR reads, holding one entry per CDR3 protein. The sample has 300,000 to 450,000 distinct CDR3 sequences, less than 20% seen once. The specimen was blood. The receptors were sampled from a woman younger than 30 with Graves' hyperthyroidism that later progressed to Graves' ophthalmopathy. Both conserved end residues are part of each CDR3. Fields, in order: V gene, D gene, clone size, J gene, CDR3 protein, CDR3 DNA. D genes are given only for firm matches. Only some rows state a clone size, as once, few, many or a class for expanded clones.

TRBV7-9,-,few,TRBJ1-5,CASSSGAQIQPQHF,TGTGCCAGCAGCTCAGGGGCCCAGATTCAGCCCCAGCATTTT
TRBV6-1,TRBD2,many,TRBJ2-7,CASSYIAGGSPYEQYF,TGTGCCAGCAGTTATATAGCGGGAGGGTCCCCCTACGAGCAGTACTTC
TRBV29-1,TRBD2,-,TRBJ2-5,CSVEESGLAGGEAQYF,TGCAGCGTTGAAGAGTCGGGACTAGCGGGAGGAGAGGCCCAGTACTTC
TRBV25-1,TRBD2,many,TRBJ2-3,CASNTWVGKAGESTDTQYF,TGTGCCAGCAACACGTGGGTGGGAAAGGCGGGAGAGTCCACAGATACGCAGTATTTT
TRBV27,-,many,TRBJ2-1,CASSPTRGEDEQFF,TGTGCCAGCAGTCCCACGAGGGGGGAGGATGAGCAGTTCTTC
TRBV6-2/TRBV6-3,-,many,TRBJ1-1,CASSLTGRWAEAFF,TGTGCCAGCAGCCTGACAGGTCGTTGGGCTGAAGCTTTCTTT
TRBV28,TRBD2,many,TRBJ2-3,CASSFQGRVAGTDTQYF,TGTGCCAGCAGTTTTCAAGGGAGGGTAGCTGGCACAGATACGCAGTATTTT
TRBV19,-,few,TRBJ2-5,CASSVPTVGETQYF,TGTGCCAGTAGCGTCCCGACAGTCGGGGAGACCCAGTACTTC
TRBV11-2,TRBD2,many,TRBJ2-5,CANRKAGVETQYF,TGTGCCAACAGGAAAGCGGGAGTGGAGACCCAGTACTTC
TRBV27,TRBD2,many,TRBJ2-7,CASSSPGLPDYEQYF,TGTGCCAGCAGCTCTCCGGGACTACCTGATTACGAGCAGTACTTC
TRBV15,TRBD1,-,TRBJ2-4,CATSTGQGTDIQYF,TGTGCCACCAGCACGGGACAGGGGACGGACATTCAGTACTTC
TRBV15,-,-,TRBJ1-5,CATSRGDAYNQPQHF,TGTGCCACCAGCAGAGGGGACGCTTACAATCAGCCCCAGCATTTT
TRBV18,-,many,TRBJ2-3,CASSPPLGEDTQYF,TGTGCCAGCTCACCACCTCTGGGGGAGGATACGCAGTATTTT
TRBV12-3/TRBV12-4,TRBD1,few,TRBJ2-7,CASSWDRAYEQYF,TGTGCCAGCAGTTGGGACAGGGCCTACGAGCAGTACTTC
TRBV20-1,TRBD2,few,TRBJ2-7,CSASWRGDTLYERYF,TGCAGTGCTAGTTGGCGGGGGGACACACTTTACGAGCGGTACTTC
TRBV24-1,-,few,TRBJ2-5,CATSDLRSGGETQYF,TGTGCCACCAGTGATTTGCGGTCCGGAGGGGAGACCCAGTACTTC
TRBV20-1,TRBD2,-,TRBJ2-7,CSASPGLVYEQYF,TGCAGTGCTAGTCCGGGACTAGTCTACGAGCAGTACTTC
TRBV6-5,-,many,TRBJ1-5,CASSYSLSRSQPQHF,TGTGCCAGCAGTTACTCGTTGAGTCGGAGTCAGCCCCAGCATTTT
TRBV20-1,-,few,TRBJ1-5,CSANMGSGYQPQHF,TGCAGTGCAAATATGGGTTCAGGGTATCAGCCCCAGCATTTT
TRBV18,-,many,TRBJ2-4,CASSPPGGQLNIQYF,TGTGCCAGCTCACCACCCGGGGGGCAGTTAAACATTCAGTACTTC
TRBV7-9,-,many,TRBJ2-1,CASSPPRLEEQFF,TGTGCCAGCAGCCCCCCCCGCTTGGAGGAGCAGTTCTTC
TRBV20-1,TRBD1,many,TRBJ1-4,CSALGSGQWDEKLFF,TGCAGTGCTCTAGGGTCGGGACAGTGGGACGAAAAACTGTTTTTT
TRBV27,TRBD2,many,TRBJ2-1,CASSTRTSGFIYNEQFF,TGTGCCAGCAGTACTAGGACTAGCGGGTTCATCTACAATGAGCAGTTCTTC
TRBV4-3,TRBD1,-,TRBJ2-7,CASSQDRQGVPYEQYF,TGCGCCAGCAGCCAAGATCGCCAGGGGGTCCCCTACGAGCAGTACTTC
TRBV28,-,many,TRBJ2-1,CASSLPPGFYNEQFF,TGTGCCAGCAGTTTGCCCCCGGGGTTCTACAATGAGCAGTTCTTC
TRBV14,TRBD2,many,TRBJ2-1,CASSQNSGYNEQFF,TGTGCCAGCAGCCAAAATAGCGGGTACAATGAGCAGTTCTTC